This passage covers 2 T cell receptor beta chains from one sample sequenced in a study of OX40 agonist ivuxolimab in advanced cancers. Some clones are missing from TCRdb's copy, which holds only in-frame ones; the method was immunoSEQ multiplex PCR. The table records tens of thousands of clones, 81% of them present only once. The sequencing here drew on CD4+ or CD8+ T cells sorted from blood, taken in a trial of the OX40 agonist ivuxolimab. Receptor source: an adult with an advanced solid tumor such as melanoma, head and neck, liver or kidney cancer.

Within the sample, this clone is medium-sized. Other DNA sequences of this sample code for an identical CDR3. This chain links TRBV9 with TRBJ2-3; tentatively, D is TRBD2 (6 bases). Germline loops: CDR1 SGDLS, CDR2 YYNGEE. The CDR3 is 15 residues long. V was shortened by 0 bases and J by 2 bases, with 10 bases between the two germline ends. The CDR3 DNA reads as TGTGCCAGCAGCGTAGAAGGCGGGGACACAGATACGCAGTATTTT. The encoded protein is CASSVEGGDTDTQYF.

The chain has TRBV9 and TRBJ2-1; 9 bases line up with TRBD1. The germline V gene encodes CDR1 SGDLS and CDR2 YYNGEE. V was clipped by 2 bases and J by 8 bases; unmatched bases: 8. The CDR3 is made up of 15 amino acids. CDR3 protein: CASSVRTGARDEQFF. Written as DNA, the CDR3 is TGTGCCAGCAGCGTTCGGACAGGGGCGAGGGATGAGCAGTTCTTC.